Included here is one T cell receptor beta chain sequence, with context. Its antigen is unidentified. This entry is derived from a study of STAT3 mutations in large granular lymphocyte leukemia. Notes on the study in general: Differing intervals and regimens complicate linking therapy response to clone burden. At least one immunodominant TCR beta clonotype appeared in every T-cell large granular lymphocyte leukemia patient. In some patients, a small highly pathogenic clone possibly went undetected. TCR clonotype switching after therapy occurred in about 35% of the 18 patients.

Germline CDR1 reads LNHDA; CDR2 reads SQIVND (reference sequence). This CDR3 spans 14 amino acids. V shed 2 bases, J shed 4 bases, and the junction held 3 bases outside the gene matches. Approximately 40,000 productive templates were obtained per sample on average. Profiling relied on immunoSEQ multiplex PCR, and the TCRdb table lists in-frame clones only, not all of them. The repertoire has 30,000 to 45,000 clones, roughly 84% of them found once; the top ten carry more than 0.4%. The sequenced sample was PBMCs. The V call is TRBV19, the J call TRBJ2-5, with 8 bases fitting TRBD1. This clonotype originated in a human donor with T large granular lymphocyte leukemia. Some clones in this sample may be carry-over from other donors' samples. In DNA, the CDR3 is TGTGCCAGTAGTATAAGGACAGGGTCAGAGACCCAGTACTTC. Encoded protein: CASSIRTGSETQYF.